These 10 T cell receptor beta chains were sequenced from one sample in a study of T cell changes during pregnancy in multiple sclerosis. The table came from immunoSEQ multiplex PCR; TCRdb's copy has only in-frame clones and leaves some out. The repertoire holds approximately 25,000 clones, with about nine tenths as singletons. Sequenced here: CD8+ T cells from peripheral blood mononuclear cells, sampled in the second trimester of pregnancy. These receptors originate from a female donor with multiple sclerosis, enrolled in a pregnancy study.

By sample fraction, this clone is medium-sized. V usage is TRBV12-5 and J usage is TRBJ1-1; a possible D gene is TRBD1 (5 bases). CDR1 is LGHNT, CDR2 FRNRAP, per germline. Trimming pared 2 bases from V and 8 bases from J, leaving 12 bases between. The CDR3 spans 13 residues. The CDR3 spells CASGLSPGGEAFF. CDR3 DNA sequence: TGTGCTAGTGGTTTGTCCCCGGGGGGAGAAGCTTTCTTT.

V is TRBV7-2 and J is TRBJ1-5; 10 nucleotides line up with TRBD1. The junction had 2 bases not matched to a gene; V was cut back by 5 bases and J by 4 bases. Germline V CDR1 and CDR2: SGHTA, FQGNSA. The CDR3 runs to 14 residues. The CDR3, as DNA: TGTGCCAGCAGCCGGGACAGGGGAAATCAGCCCCAGCATTTT. Translated, it gives CASSRDRGNQPQHF.

J is TRBJ1-2 and V is TRBV6-1; a weak D match, TRBD1 (5 bases). The CDR3 totals 18 residues. Germline V gene sequence: CDR1 MNHNS, CDR2 SASEGT. V was cut by 2 bases and J by 0 bases, with 19 bases left in between. The CDR3 DNA follows: TGTGCCAGCAGTGAACCATTCAGGGCCCTATCAGCTAACTATGGCTACACCTTC. Its translation is CASSEPFRALSANYGYTF.

V and J are TRBV9 and TRBJ1-2; a possible D gene is TRBD1 (5 bases). The CDR3 consists of 14 residues. Germline CDR1 is SGDLS and CDR2 is YYNGEE. V was shortened by 0 bases and J by 5 bases, with 11 bases between the two germline ends. Written as DNA, the CDR3 is TGTGCCAGCAGCGTAGGGGTTAGGGGTTATGGCTACACCTTC. As protein: CASSVGVRGYGYTF.

DNA of the CDR3: TGTGCCAGCTCACCCTCGAGAGGGGGGGAGTCGGTTCCTGGAAACACCATATATTTT. Protein product: CASSPSRGGESVPGNTIYF. The chain uses TRBV18 and TRBJ1-3, with D possibly TRBD1 on 6 matching bases. This CDR3 is 19 amino acids long. V was clipped by 3 bases and J by 2 bases, with 23 bases between them. Per germline, CDR1 KGHSH and CDR2 LQKENI.

The J gene is TRBJ2-3, the V gene TRBV5-1, with D perhaps matching TRBD1 (5 bases). Germline V gives CDR1 SGHRS, CDR2 YFSETQ. Trimming pared 0 bases from V and 4 bases from J, leaving 6 bases between. This CDR3 has 13 residues. This CDR3 is CASSLVRADTQYF. CDR3 DNA sequence: TGCGCCAGCAGCTTGGTCAGGGCAGATACGCAGTATTTT.

V gene TRBV4-2 combines with J gene TRBJ1-1; D is unclear. Germline CDR1 LGHNA, CDR2 YNFKEQ. This CDR3 has 17 amino acids. V shed 0 bases and J shed 4 bases, with 18 bases lying between them. The CDR3 DNA reads as TGTGCCAGCAGCCAAGATCTAGATGCGAGCCTTTTCACTGAAGCTTTCTTT. As protein: CASSQDLDASLFTEAFF.

The chain employs TRBV5-8 and TRBJ1-5, with a tentative D call TRBD1 (5 bases). The V end lost 0 bases, the J end lost 3 bases, and 10 bases lay between the germline ends. The CDR3 length is 15 residues. Per germline, CDR1 SGHTS and CDR2 YDEGEE. DNA of the CDR3: TGTGCCAGCAGCTTGGAAGGGGTCCTCAATCAGCCCCAGCATTTT. Its protein product is CASSLEGVLNQPQHF. Using reference TRBV5-8 and TRBJ1-5 for the parts outside the CDR3, the full variable domain is EAGVTQSPTHLIKTRGQQATLRCSPISGHTSVYWYQQALGLGLQFLLWYDEGEERNRGNFPPRFSGRQFPNYSSELNVNALELEDSALYLCASSLEGVLNQPQHFGDGTRLSIL.

This clone was seen a single time. The gene calls are TRBV4-1 and TRBJ2-5, with TRBD1 identical over 7 bases. Germline CDR1 and CDR2: MGHRA and YSYEKL. The ends lost 1 base at V and 5 bases at J; junction bases unmatched: 7. The CDR3 runs to 15 residues. CDR3 DNA: TGCGCCAGCAGCCAAGTGGACAGGACTGGGGAGACCCAGTACTTC. Translated: CASSQVDRTGETQYF.

This rearrangement joins TRBV13 to TRBJ2-7; tentatively, D is TRBD1 (6 bases). Trimming pared 0 bases from V and 1 base from J, leaving 10 bases between. The CDR3 spans 15 residues. The germline gives CDR1 PRHDT, CDR2 FYEKMQ (reference sequence). CDR3 region: CASSLGGGESYEQYF. DNA for the CDR3: TGTGCCAGCAGCTTAGGAGGGGGTGAATCCTACGAGCAGTACTTC.